These T cell receptor beta chains were read from a single sample in a study of T cells in Graves' hyperthyroidism and ophthalmopathy. Using its own MiXCR run on the multiplex PCR reads, TCRdb lists one record per CDR3 protein. The sample has 300,000 to 500,000 distinct CDR3 sequences; under 15% are singletons. Specimen: blood. These receptors were taken from a woman aged 25-40 years with Graves' hyperthyroidism. Each CDR3 is given with its conserved first and last residue. D genes are given only for firm matches. Expanded clones get a size class; other rows say once, few or many, or leave the size out.

size,V,J,D,CDR3,DNA
few,TRBV3-1,TRBJ1-6,TRBD1,CASSGGQGFSPLHF,TGTGCCAGCAGCGGGGGACAGGGTTTTTCACCCCTCCACTTT
many,TRBV9,TRBJ1-5,NA,CASSSGGTGPGQPQHF,TGTGCCAGCAGCTCAGGAGGGACCGGGCCCGGTCAGCCCCAGCATTTT
many,TRBV30,TRBJ1-6,NA,CAWSVEQARSPLHF,TGTGCCTGGAGTGTAGAACAGGCGAGGTCACCCCTCCACTTT
many,TRBV28,TRBJ2-7,NA,CASSLTQANSYEQYF,TGTGCCAGCAGTTTGACACAGGCTAACTCCTACGAGCAGTACTTC
NA,TRBV28,TRBJ1-1,NA,CASSRSTRVAFF,TGTGCCAGCAGTCGATCGACCCGGGTAGCTTTCTTT
many,TRBV28,TRBJ1-2,TRBD1,CASSYRGGGYTF,TGTGCCAGCAGTTACAGGGGTGGTGGCTACACCTTC
many,TRBV2,TRBJ2-3,TRBD1,CASSELWTGPDTQYF,TGTGCCAGCAGTGAACTCTGGACAGGGCCAGATACGCAGTATTTT
few,TRBV27,TRBJ1-5,NA,CASRGETGNPNQPQHF,TGTGCCAGCAGGGGAGAAACAGGGAACCCGAATCAGCCCCAGCATTTT
few,TRBV3-1,TRBJ2-3,TRBD2,CASSQDGLAGGPTDTQYF,TGTGCCAGCAGCCAAGATGGGCTAGCGGGAGGGCCGACAGATACGCAGTATTTT
few,TRBV6-6,TRBJ1-2,NA,CASKTGKNYGYTF,TGTGCCAGCAAAACAGGGAAGAACTATGGCTACACCTTC
NA,TRBV7-2,TRBJ2-2,NA,CASSSYYPGELFF,TGTGCCAGCAGCTCCTATTATCCCGGGGAGCTGTTTTTT
many,TRBV6-5,TRBJ2-7,TRBD2,CASSYTQPGRRVTSGRAGEQYF,TGTGCCAGCAGTTACACACAACCCGGACGGAGGGTTACTAGCGGGAGGGCTGGCGAGCAGTACTTC
NA,TRBV3-1,TRBJ2-7,TRBD2,CASSKGTGTTDYEQYF,TGTGCCAGCAGCAAGGGAACCGGGACTACAGACTACGAGCAGTACTTC
NA,TRBV19,TRBJ2-2,NA,CASTPVPDAELFF,TGTGCCAGTACCCCAGTCCCCGATGCGGAGCTGTTTTTT
NA,TRBV10-3,TRBJ1-2,TRBD1,CAISEQGADYGYTF,TGTGCCATCAGCGAACAGGGGGCGGACTATGGCTACACCTTC
once,TRBV20-1,TRBJ2-7,TRBD1,CGATRGQGAYEQYF,TGCGGCGCTACTAGGGGACAGGGGGCCTACGAGCAGTACTTC
NA,TRBV7-9,TRBJ2-1,NA,CASSLMGGNEQFF,TGTGCCAGCAGCTTAATGGGAGGTAATGAGCAGTTCTTC
NA,TRBV10-3,TRBJ1-2,NA,CAISEAGAEGYTF,TGTGCCATCAGTGAGGCAGGGGCCGAAGGCTACACCTTC
NA,TRBV19,TRBJ2-2,TRBD2,CASSGTSGMAGELFF,TGTGCCAGTAGTGGGACTAGCGGGATGGCCGGGGAGCTGTTTTTT
NA,TRBV7-9,TRBJ2-1,TRBD2,CASSKRLAGNSYNEQFF,TGTGCCAGCAGCAAACGCTTAGCGGGAAACTCCTACAATGAGCAGTTCTTC
NA,TRBV28,TRBJ1-1,TRBD1,CASSLRGLIQGDDTEAFF,TGTGCCAGCAGTTTAAGGGGACTAATACAGGGGGACGACACTGAAGCTTTCTTT
many,TRBV3-1,TRBJ2-7,NA,CASSQPGGGLGEQYF,TGTGCCAGCAGCCAACCCGGAGGGGGGCTCGGCGAGCAGTACTTC
many,TRBV12-3/TRBV12-4,TRBJ2-7,NA,CASSGNRDLGYEQYF,TGTGCCAGCAGTGGCAACAGGGATTTAGGCTACGAGCAGTACTTC
few,TRBV30,TRBJ2-7,NA,CAWSEGEYEQYF,TGTGCCTGGAGTGAAGGGGAGTACGAGCAGTACTTC
many,TRBV15,TRBJ2-7,TRBD1,CATANSGQESHEQYF,TGTGCCACCGCAAATTCTGGACAGGAATCTCACGAGCAGTACTTC
many,TRBV3-1,TRBJ2-7,NA,CASSHSETSYEQYF,TGTGCCAGCAGCCACTCCGAGACTTCCTACGAGCAGTACTTC
NA,TRBV7-2,TRBJ2-1,NA,CASKAQDEQFF,TGTGCCAGCAAGGCCCAGGATGAGCAGTTCTTC
NA,TRBV6-1,TRBJ2-3,TRBD2,CASTPRGGGTDTQYF,TGTGCCAGCACACCGCGGGGGGGAGGAACAGATACGCAGTATTTT
many,TRBV24-1,TRBJ2-1,NA,CATSDTGTGTYNEQFF,TGTGCCACCAGTGATACCGGGACGGGTACCTACAATGAGCAGTTCTTC
many,TRBV20-1,TRBJ2-7,NA,CSALKGFGEQYF,TGCAGTGCTTTGAAGGGGTTTGGCGAGCAGTACTTC
NA,TRBV30,TRBJ2-1,TRBD2,CAWSDDSGRGFF,TGTGCCTGGAGTGACGATTCCGGGAGGGGCTTCTTC
NA,TRBV18,TRBJ1-2,NA,CASSSGQKLWYTF,TGTGCCAGCTCTTCAGGGCAGAAACTTTGGTACACCTTC
NA,TRBV7-4,TRBJ2-7,NA,CASSPRPIGEQYF,TGTGCCAGCAGCCCCCGACCAATTGGCGAGCAGTACTTC
few,TRBV25-1,TRBJ2-1,TRBD2,CASSESTVGTSESSYNEQFF,TGTGCCAGCAGTGAGTCGACAGTCGGGACTAGCGAGAGCTCCTACAATGAGCAGTTCTTC
NA,TRBV28,TRBJ2-6,NA,CASRLRSNVPGANVLTF,TGTGCCAGCAGGTTGCGTAGCAATGTACCTGGGGCCAACGTCCTGACTTTC
NA,TRBV14,TRBJ2-1,TRBD2,CASSQDWGGPYNEQFF,TGTGCCAGCAGCCAAGATTGGGGGGGTCCCTACAATGAGCAGTTCTTC
NA,TRBV15,TRBJ1-2,NA,CATSRDWAQHGYTF,TGTGCCACCAGCAGAGATTGGGCACAGCATGGCTACACCTTC
many,TRBV2,TRBJ2-1,NA,CASSEEKMSEQFF,TGTGCCAGCAGTGAAGAGAAGATGTCTGAGCAGTTCTTC
NA,TRBV14,TRBJ2-7,NA,CASSQTGFGEQYF,TGTGCCAGCAGCCAAACAGGATTCGGCGAGCAGTACTTC
many,TRBV20-1,TRBJ1-2,NA,CSAMDRQNLYGYTF,TGCAGTGCTATGGACCGACAGAACCTCTATGGCTACACCTTC
many,TRBV24-1,TRBJ2-1,NA,CATSDKINSYNEQFF,TGTGCCACCAGTGATAAGATAAACTCCTACAATGAGCAGTTCTTC
few,TRBV10-3,TRBJ2-1,NA,CAISDKGTYNEQFF,TGTGCCATCAGTGATAAAGGCACTTACAATGAGCAGTTCTTC
NA,TRBV9,TRBJ2-5,TRBD2,CASSVAWSTSGRETQYF,TGTGCCAGCAGCGTAGCTTGGTCGACTAGCGGGCGGGAGACCCAGTACTTC
many,TRBV30,TRBJ2-3,TRBD2,CAWGTSGRRTDTQYF,TGTGCCTGGGGAACTAGCGGGAGGCGCACAGATACGCAGTATTTT
few,TRBV7-6,TRBJ2-5,NA,CASGLTGTQYF,TGTGCCAGCGGACTGACGGGGACCCAGTACTTC
NA,TRBV20-1,TRBJ1-6,TRBD1,CSARDGTGNSPLHF,TGCAGTGCTAGGGACGGGACAGGGAATTCACCCCTCCACTTT
few,TRBV6-5,TRBJ1-5,NA,CASSYSSRVVQPQHF,TGTGCCAGCAGTTACTCGAGCAGGGTGGTTCAGCCCCAGCATTTT
NA,TRBV5-1,TRBJ2-4,TRBD1,CASSTGDGAKNIQYF,TGCGCCAGCAGCACAGGGGATGGGGCCAAAAACATTCAGTACTTC
many,TRBV24-1,TRBJ2-1,TRBD1,CATSDPGTGSMDEQFF,TGTGCCACCAGTGATCCCGGGACAGGTAGTATGGATGAGCAGTTCTTC
few,TRBV28,TRBJ2-5,TRBD1,CASSYGQGETQYF,TGTGCCAGCAGTTACGGACAGGGAGAGACCCAGTACTTC
NA,TRBV20-1,TRBJ1-1,TRBD1,CSAGQGPEAFF,TGCAGTGCCGGACAGGGTCCTGAAGCTTTCTTT
few,TRBV7-8,TRBJ2-7,TRBD1,CASSLVVRTGQPYEQYF,TGTGCCAGCAGCTTAGTAGTCAGGACAGGGCAGCCCTACGAGCAGTACTTC
NA,TRBV4-1,TRBJ1-6,NA,CASSRETGSLYNSPLHF,TGCGCCAGCAGCCGAGAGACCGGGTCCCTCTATAATTCACCCCTCCACTTT
many,TRBV28,TRBJ2-3,NA,CASRGPNTDTQYF,TGTGCCAGCAGGGGACCGAACACAGATACGCAGTATTTT
NA,TRBV6-2/TRBV6-3,TRBJ2-1,NA,CASRPGGYNEQFF,TGTGCCAGCAGGCCCGGAGGATACAATGAGCAGTTCTTC
few,TRBV19,TRBJ2-1,TRBD1,CASSHRDRGYNEQFF,TGTGCCAGTAGTCACCGGGACAGGGGCTACAATGAGCAGTTCTTC
many,TRBV27,TRBJ1-5,NA,CASSYTGLDNQPQHF,TGTGCCAGCAGTTACACAGGGTTAGACAATCAGCCCCAGCATTTT
NA,TRBV30,TRBJ2-1,TRBD2,CAWSYREGGLAGEQFF,TGTGCCTGGAGTTACCGGGAAGGGGGACTAGCGGGAGAGCAGTTCTTC
few,TRBV5-1,TRBJ2-5,NA,CASSLGQGGGETQYF,TGCGCCAGCAGCTTGGGGCAGGGGGGAGGAGAGACCCAGTACTTC